The 3 T cell receptor beta chains listed next were all sequenced from one sample in a study of CD8+ T cells in alopecia areata. cDNA serving as the sequencing template came from extracted, reverse transcribed RNA. Profiling relied on immunoSEQ multiplex PCR, and the TCRdb table lists in-frame clones only, not all of them. The data hold about 200,000 clones, with over 45% observed a single time. Treatment given: oral pan-JAK inhibitor, 5-10 mg twice daily. The sequencing here drew on CD4+ T cells sorted from blood, taken at week 24, from a patient treated with tofacitinib. The origin of the receptors is a human donor with alopecia areata.

The chain recombines TRBV7-2 with TRBJ2-7, with 12 bases that match TRBD2. This CDR3 spans 15 amino acids. Germline V gives CDR1 SGHTA, CDR2 FQGNSA. Losses at the gene ends were 5 bases for V and 3 bases for J; bases not matched to a gene: 5. As DNA, the CDR3 is TGTGCCAGCAGCGTGCCGGGACTAGCGGGCTACGAGCAGTACTTC. This sequence encodes CASSVPGLAGYEQYF.

V usage is TRBV29-1 and J usage is TRBJ2-7, with TRBD1 matching 10 bases. CDR1 is SQVTM, CDR2 ANQGSEA, per germline. V gave up 2 bases and J gave up 2 bases; unmatched junction bases: 3. The CDR3 sequence is 14 residues long. CDR3 region: CSVELGQGTYEQYF. CDR3 in DNA: TGCAGCGTTGAACTGGGACAGGGGACCTACGAGCAGTACTTC.

This sequence joins TRBV6-5 and TRBJ2-7; tentatively, D is TRBD1 or TRBD2 (5 bases each). Trimming shortened V by 6 bases and J by 0 bases, and 6 bases separated the two germline ends. Germline CDR1 reads MNHEY; CDR2 reads SVGAGI. The CDR3 has 12 residues. The CDR3 region has the DNA TGTGCCAGCAGGGGGGTCTCCTACGAGCAGTACTTC. Protein: CASRGVSYEQYF.